This T cell receptor beta chain was retrieved from a study of T cell changes during pregnancy in multiple sclerosis. Some clones are missing from TCRdb's copy, which holds only in-frame ones; the method was immunoSEQ multiplex PCR. Among approximately 53,000 clones, 85% to 90% were seen once, and the ten largest hold under 6.5%. This CDR3 region has 16 residues. Germline V lookup: CDR1 MNHEY, CDR2 SMNVEV (reference sequence). With V trimmed by 5 bases and J by 6 bases, 12 bases remained unmatched. The TCR comes from a female donor in good health, enrolled as a control in a pregnancy study. This chain links TRBV27 with TRBJ2-1; 8 bases align to TRBD2. The specimen was peripheral blood, collected after pregnancy. Here the CDR3 reads CASSRPRLASINEQFF. The CDR3 DNA reads TGTGCCAGCAGTCGACCGCGACTAGCGAGCATCAATGAGCAGTTCTTC.